The sequence of this T cell receptor beta chain was determined in a study of cytomegalovirus exposure and HLA in healthy donors. Findings and caveats of the study: Reported results showed that the classifier diagnosed cytomegalovirus status with high specificity and sensitivity.

TCRdb keeps only in-frame clones here, not all; method: immunoSEQ multiplex PCR. The table lists about 170,000 clones, about 86% of them singletons. Germline V gene lookup returns CDR1 SGHDT and CDR2 YYEEEE. The V and J ends lost 3 bases and 6 bases, in that order; junction bases with no gene match: 12. There are 16 residues in the CDR3. This clone was counted a single time. Its target is unknown. This sequence originates from a woman in her 30s in good health and CMV-seronegative. What was sequenced was PBMCs. V gene TRBV5-6 combines with J gene TRBJ2-4, with 7 nucleotides matching TRBD1. CDR3 DNA: TGTGCCAGCAGCTCCCGGACAGGACCCCTTTTAAACATTCAGTACTTC. It codes for CASSSRTGPLLNIQYF. Filled out from reference TRBV5-6 and TRBJ2-4, the complete variable domain reads DAGVTQSPTHLIKTRGQQVTLRCSPKSGHDTVSWYQQALGQGPQFIFQYYEEEERQRGNFPDRFSGHQFPNYSSELNVNALLLGDSALYLCASSSRTGPLLNIQYFGAGTRLSVL.